The clone carrying this T cell receptor (beta chain) has just a few counts. Antigen: not known. These data belong to a study of CD8 T cells in ankylosing spondylitis. The CDR3 totals 17 residues. Unmatched junction bases numbered 6, after V lost 1 base and J lost 2 bases. Germline V gene lookup returns CDR1 SGHTA and CDR2 FQGNSA. Study-wide points: Relatively rare in peripheral blood, disease-linked clones were also CD8+. Earlier authors reported some of these motif variants in reactive arthritis synovial fluid and blood.

TCRdb reprocessed the 5' RACE reads with MiXCR, giving one entry per CDR3 protein. The table lists 250,000 to 350,000 distinct CDR3 sequences, more than 20% of them singletons. The sample consisted of blood, either unsorted or a sorted T cell fraction (not recorded which). The sequence derives from a female donor with ankylosing spondylitis or in good health (not recorded which). The chain links TRBV7-2 to TRBJ2-3; TRBD2 aligns across 10 bases. CDR3: CASSLGRLAGFTDTQYF. The CDR3 nucleotides read TGTGCCAGCAGCTTAGGACGACTAGCGGGTTTCACAGATACGCAGTATTTT.